This T cell receptor (beta chain) appears in the sequencing data of a study of cytomegalovirus exposure and HLA in healthy donors. The CDR3 consists of 15 residues. V dropped 7 bases and J dropped 4 bases, with 17 bases sitting between them. Per germline, CDR1 MNHNS and CDR2 SASEGT. PCR employed 60 Vbeta and 13 Jbeta primers. Sequencing was performed with immunoSEQ multiplex PCR; in TCRdb, only in-frame clones are kept and a portion is missing. The sample lists about 150,000 clones, over 65% occurring once. The sample consisted of PBMCs. This TCR was recovered from a female donor in good health and CMV-seropositive. The chain has TRBV6-1 and TRBJ2-1, with D perhaps TRBD2 (6 bases). The CDR3 sequence is CASTRDLTRYNEQFF. CDR3 in DNA: TGTGCCAGCACGCGGGACTTAACTAGGTACAATGAGCAGTTCTTC.